Shown below are 29 T cell receptor beta chains from a single sample sequenced in a study of cytomegalovirus exposure and HLA in healthy donors (dated by TCRdb to about 2017). The library was prepared using the immunoSEQ multiplex PCR assay. The multiplex PCR relied on a mix of 60 forward primers for TCR Vbeta segments and 13 reverse primers for TCR Jbeta segments. TCRdb re-hosts the immuneACCESS table, in-frame sequences only. Its copies lack some clones; in the studies checked, an unresolved V gene accounts for under half of them, and the cause for the rest is not known. Present in this sample are around 110,000 clones, roughly four fifths of which were seen just once. The ten most abundant clones make up approximately 2.4% of the sample. Sequenced: PBMCs. All receptors come from a man between 18 and 35 years old in good health and CMV-seronegative.

The chain links TRBV27 to TRBJ2-1, with a possible D match to TRBD2 (5 bases). Trimming cost V 5 bases and J 7 bases, with 21 bases left between them. The CDR3 loop spans 16 amino acids. CDR1 is MNHEY and CDR2 is SMNVEV in the germline V gene (reference sequence). DNA for the CDR3: TGTGCCAGCAGTCGTACCGCACGAGGGTTTTTAAATGAGCAGTTCTTC. As protein: CASSRTARGFLNEQFF.

This chain uses TRBV6-5 with TRBJ2-4, with 10 nucleotides matching TRBD1. The J segment lost 7 bases and the V segment lost 2 bases, leaving 2 bases of the junction unmatched. The germline V gene has CDR1 MNHEY and CDR2 SVGAGI. CDR3 length equals 14 residues. For the CDR3, the DNA is TGTGCCAGCAGTTACGGGGGACAGGGGAACATTCAGTACTTC. The encoded protein is CASSYGGQGNIQYF.

This clone was detected only a few times. The chain joins TRBV27 to TRBJ2-3, with 7 bases lining up with TRBD2. V shed 5 bases, J shed 2 bases, and the junction held 4 bases outside the gene matches. Germline lookup yields CDR1 MNHEY and CDR2 SMNVEV (reference sequence). There are 14 residues in the CDR3. The CDR3 reads CASSDGGFTDTQYF. The DNA for the CDR3 is TGTGCCAGCAGTGACGGGGGGTTCACAGATACGCAGTATTTT.

This clone was observed a handful of times. The genes are TRBV9 and TRBJ2-7; the D gene is possibly TRBD1 (6 bases). The germline CDR1 and CDR2 sequences are SGDLS and YYNGEE. The CDR3 totals 16 residues. V gave up 2 bases and J gave up 0 bases, with 15 bases separating them. The CDR3 loop is CASSVAGGGPSYEQYF. In DNA, the CDR3 is TGTGCCAGCAGCGTGGCTGGGGGCGGGCCCTCCTACGAGCAGTACTTC.

The table lists this clone with a few counts. The gene calls are TRBV5-6 and TRBJ1-6; the D gene is possibly TRBD1 (6 bases). With 0 bases removed from V and 0 bases from J, the gap between germline ends came to 16 bases. The CDR3 is 19 residues long. CDR1 and CDR2 from the germline V gene are SGHDT and YYEEEE. CDR3 in DNA: TGTGCCAGCAGCTTGGAGGGGCCAGGGGCCAGCTCCTATAATTCACCCCTCCACTTT. Amino acid sequence: CASSLEGPGASSYNSPLHF. The full variable domain, its missing parts supplied by reference TRBV5-6 and TRBJ1-6, is DAGVTQSPTHLIKTRGQQVTLRCSPKSGHDTVSWYQQALGQGPQFIFQYYEEEERQRGNFPDRFSGHQFPNYSSELNVNALLLGDSALYLCASSLEGPGASSYNSPLHFGNGTRLTVT.

The CDR3: CASSVIAGNYYEQYF. DNA for the CDR3: TGTGCCAGCAGTGTGATAGCGGGGAACTACTACGAGCAGTACTTC. The chain combines TRBV6-1 with TRBJ2-7; 8 bases align to TRBD2. J was trimmed by 3 bases and V by 4 bases; bases with no gene match: 8. CDR1 and CDR2 (germline): MNHNS, SASEGT. This CDR3 is built from 15 residues.

The J gene is TRBJ1-2, the V gene TRBV18; D call uncertain. The CDR3 consists of 13 residues. Germline V gene data show CDR1 as KGHSH and CDR2 as LQKENI. With 5 bases removed from V and 8 bases from J, the gap between germline ends came to 15 bases. The CDR3 sequence: CASSSATPGGYTF. The CDR3 bases are TGTGCCAGCTCATCCGCAACCCCAGGAGGCTACACCTTC. The whole variable domain, filled in from reference TRBV18 and TRBJ1-2, reads NAGVMQNPRHLVRRRGQEARLRCSPMKGHSHVYWYRQLPEEGLKFMVYLQKENIIDESGMPKERFSAEFPKEGPSILRIQQVVRGDSAAYFCASSSATPGGYTFGSGTRLTVV.

As regards this clone: The DNA is omitted, as the CDR3 cannot be located on it reliably, and the CDR3 follows TCRdb's listing. The same CDR3 arises from other DNA sequences in this sample as well. The V gene is TRBV27, the J gene TRBJ2-7; the D segment call TRBD2 is taken from the table without a DNA check. Germline loops: CDR1 MNHEY, CDR2 SMNVEV (reference sequence). 15 amino acids form the CDR3, both terminal residues included. The CDR3 reads CASSFLWGAAYEQYF.

This clone was recorded once. The chain has TRBV11-1 and TRBJ1-1; D unresolved. CDR1 and CDR2 (germline): SGHAT, FQDESV (reference sequence). The CDR3 has 15 residues. Between the trimmed V and J ends, which lost 8 bases and 2 bases, there was a span of 18 bases. The CDR3 sequence: CASALWANGNTEAFF. DNA for the CDR3: TGTGCCAGCGCATTATGGGCGAATGGAAACACTGAAGCTTTCTTT.

The chain joins TRBV7-9 to TRBJ1-5; 8 positions agree with TRBD1. V shed 5 bases, J shed 2 bases, and the junction held 8 bases outside the gene matches. Germline V gives CDR1 SEHNR, CDR2 FQNEAQ (reference sequence). This CDR3 comprises 16 residues. The DNA for the CDR3 is TGTGCCAGCAGCCAAGACAGGGGTAGTGGCAATCAGCCCCAGCATTTT. Amino acid sequence: CASSQDRGSGNQPQHF.

Regarding this clone: A read error may account for a junction end that differs from germline. The J gene is TRBJ2-7, the V gene TRBV6-5; D possibly corresponds to TRBD2 (6 bases). Germline V gene lookup returns CDR1 MNHEY and CDR2 SVGAGI. This CDR3 comprises 13 residues. This chain's CDR3 is CASSYSTGVEQHF. In DNA, the CDR3 is TGTGCCAGCAGTTACTCAACGGGGGTCGAGCAGCACTTC.

V and J are TRBV18 and TRBJ1-1; TRBD1 might be the D (5 bases). The CDR3 loop spans 13 amino acids. Germline-derived CDR1 and CDR2 are KGHSH and LQKENI. The germline V and J ends were trimmed by 2 bases and 10 bases, with 14 bases remaining between them. CDR3 in amino acids: CASSPYEQGSAFF. CDR3 bases: TGTGCCAGCTCACCATACGAGCAGGGTTCAGCTTTCTTT.

This rearrangement joins TRBV5-6 to TRBJ1-1; TRBD1 matches at 8 bases. J was trimmed by 14 bases and V by 0 bases; bases with no gene match: 9. The CDR3 is 13 amino acids. Germline CDR1 is SGHDT and CDR2 is YYEEEE. The CDR3 DNA reads as TGTGCCAGCAGCTTGGTTGACAGGGGTGAGTCCTTCTTT. It specifies CASSLVDRGESFF.

The rearrangement links TRBV6-5 to TRBJ2-1; D is unresolved. Germline V gene data show CDR1 as MNHEY and CDR2 as SVGAGI. V dropped 2 bases and J dropped 0 bases, with 8 bases sitting between them. The length of the CDR3 is 15 residues. CDR3 residues: CASSYDTSSYNEQFF. The CDR3 DNA is TGTGCCAGCAGTTACGACACCAGCTCCTACAATGAGCAGTTCTTC.

The V gene is TRBV7-3, the J gene TRBJ2-3; 8 bases line up with TRBD2. Germline values: CDR1 SGHTA, CDR2 FQGTGA. Trimming removed 5 bases from V and 5 bases from J; junction bases left unmatched: 9. CDR3 length: 15 amino acids. For the CDR3, the DNA is TGTGCCAGCAGCCAAGGGGGACTAGGTATAGATACGCAGTATTTT. Encoded protein: CASSQGGLGIDTQYF.

The CDR3 protein is CASSRTPRGANYGYTF. The CDR3 DNA reads TGTGCCAGCAGCAGAACCCCCAGGGGGGCTAACTATGGCTACACCTTC. The V gene is TRBV7-2, the J gene TRBJ1-2, with 7 bases fitting TRBD1. V was pared by 5 bases and J by 0 bases, with 9 bases of the junction left unmatched. Germline CDR1 and CDR2: SGHTA and FQGNSA. The CDR3 extends over 16 amino acids.

This chain joins TRBV2 and TRBJ2-7, with a tentative D call TRBD1 (6 bases). CDR1 is SNHLY and CDR2 is FYNNEI in the germline V gene. The V end lost 6 bases, the J end lost 0 bases, and 12 bases lay between the germline ends. The CDR3 sequence is 14 residues long. In nucleotides, the CDR3 is TGTGCCAGCAGGGGGGACACGGTCTCCTACGAGCAGTACTTC. Residues: CASRGDTVSYEQYF.

This clone is a singleton in its sample. This chain joins TRBV2 and TRBJ1-3; 9 nucleotides agree with TRBD1. The CDR3 consists of 17 residues. Germline CDR1 and CDR2: SNHLY and FYNNEI. With 6 bases clipped from V and 0 bases from J, the junction kept 9 bases outside the gene matches. As DNA, the CDR3 is TGTGCCAGCAGCCTTGAGACAGGGGGTTTCTCTGGAAACACCATATATTTT. Protein product: CASSLETGGFSGNTIYF.

The rearrangement uses TRBV2 and TRBJ2-1; 11 bases align to TRBD2. The junction had 8 bases not matched to a gene; V was cut back by 7 bases and J by 9 bases. The germline CDR1 and CDR2 sequences are SNHLY and FYNNEI. The CDR3 is made up of 14 amino acids. The DNA for the CDR3 is TGTGCCAGCATGAGACTAGCGGGGCAATCTGAGCAGTTCTTC. Translation gives CASMRLAGQSEQFF.

V is TRBV5-1 and J is TRBJ1-2; the match to TRBD1 covers 9 bases. The length of the CDR3 is 14 residues. The V gene's germline CDR1 is SGHRS and CDR2 YFSETQ. V gave up 3 bases and J gave up 6 bases; unmatched junction bases: 6. The CDR3 nucleotides read TGCGCCAGCAGCTGGGGACAGGGAGGAGATGGCTACACCTTC. It encodes CASSWGQGGDGYTF. The full variable domain, completed using reference TRBV5-1 and TRBJ1-2, is KAGVTQTPRYLIKTRGQQVTLSCSPISGHRSVSWYQQTPGQGLQFLFEYFSETQRNKGNFPGRFSGRQFSNSRSEMNVSTLELGDSALYLCASSWGQGGDGYTFGSGTRLTVV.

The chain links TRBV6-5 to TRBJ2-2; 7 nucleotides match TRBD1. Germline assignment: CDR1 MNHEY and CDR2 SVGAGI. This CDR3 spans 13 amino acids. V lost 5 bases, J lost 3 bases, and 0 bases stayed unmatched. This CDR3 is CASSDRDTGELFF. The CDR3 nucleotides read TGTGCCAGCAGTGACAGGGACACCGGGGAGCTGTTTTTT.

The genes are TRBV10-3 and TRBJ2-7, with 7 bases identical to TRBD1. This CDR3 has 13 amino acids. Germline V gives CDR1 ENHRY, CDR2 SYGVKD. Losses at the gene ends were 7 bases for V and 3 bases for J; bases not matched to a gene: 6. The CDR3 nucleotides are TGTGCCATCAAGGCAGGGGGTTACTACGAGCAGTACTTC. It translates to CAIKAGGYYEQYF.

The chain recombines TRBV28 with TRBJ1-1; tentatively, D is TRBD1 (6 bases). The CDR3 length is 12 residues. Per the germline V gene, CDR1 is MDHEN and CDR2 is SYDVKM. V was shortened by 6 bases and J by 7 bases, with 12 bases between the two germline ends. The CDR3 region is CASSRTGREAFF. The CDR3, as DNA: TGTGCCAGCAGCCGAACAGGGCGTGAAGCTTTCTTT.

This clone appeared once. The V and J genes are TRBV19 and TRBJ2-7, with D possibly matching TRBD1 (5 bases). V was cut by 5 bases and J by 4 bases, with 12 bases left in between. Looked up from germline, CDR1 is LNHDA and CDR2 is SQIVND (reference sequence). This CDR3 has 13 amino acids. CDR3 sequence reads: CASSGEGAYEQYF. CDR3 coding DNA: TGTGCCAGTAGTGGGGAAGGGGCGTACGAGCAGTACTTC.

This clone has a single count. This chain connects TRBV7-9 to TRBJ2-5, with 9 bases lining up with TRBD1. CDR1 is SEHNR, CDR2 FQNEAQ, per germline (reference sequence). The length of the CDR3 is 15 residues. Trimming took 3 bases from V and 5 from J; bases not matched to a gene: 7. In DNA form, the CDR3 reads TGTGCCAGCAGCTTCTCGGGGACAGGGTTCGAGACCCAGTACTTC. This gives the protein CASSFSGTGFETQYF. Full variable domain (outside the CDR3, taken from reference TRBV7-9 and TRBJ2-5): DTGVSQNPRHKITKRGQNVTFRCDPISEHNRLYWYRQTLGQGPEFLTYFQNEAQLEKSRLLSDRFSAERPKGSFSTLEIQRTEQGDSAMYLCASSFSGTGFETQYFGPGTRLLVL.

The rearrangement joins TRBV7-8 to TRBJ2-2; 9 bases fit TRBD1. This CDR3 has 15 amino acids. Germline assignment: CDR1 SGHVS and CDR2 FQNEAQ. V was clipped by 4 bases and J by 6 bases; unmatched bases: 6. CDR3 region: CASSSEQGAAGELFF. DNA of the CDR3: TGTGCCAGCAGCTCCGAACAGGGGGCGGCCGGGGAGCTGTTTTTT.

The rearrangement links TRBV5-1 to TRBJ1-1; D ambiguous. The CDR3 spans 14 residues. The V and J ends lost 1 base and 0 bases respectively, with 7 bases between them. Germline CDR1 is SGHRS and CDR2 is YFSETQ. The CDR3 is CASSLTAMNTEAFF. CDR3 bases: TGCGCCAGCAGCTTGACAGCAATGAACACTGAAGCTTTCTTT.

By share, this clone ranks as medium-sized. V usage is TRBV19 and J usage is TRBJ1-5, with D possibly TRBD1 on 6 matching bases. CDR1 and CDR2 (germline): LNHDA, SQIVND (reference sequence). The V end lost 10 bases, the J end lost 0 bases, and 13 bases lay between the germline ends. There are 14 residues in the CDR3. CDR3 sequence: CATKRTASNQPQHF. CDR3 nucleotide sequence: TGTGCCACCAAAAGGACAGCTAGCAATCAGCCCCAGCATTTT.

The rearrangement uses TRBV6-5 and TRBJ1-4, with 8 bases that match TRBD1. Per the germline V gene, CDR1 is MNHEY and CDR2 is SVGAGI. This CDR3 has 15 amino acids. The J segment lost 8 bases and the V segment lost 2 bases, leaving 7 bases of the junction unmatched. CDR3 DNA: TGTGCCAGCAGTTACCTTGGGCAGGGGGCCGAAAAACTGTTTTTT. Amino acid sequence: CASSYLGQGAEKLFF.